Below are 30 T cell receptor beta chains sequenced from a single sample in a study of OX40 agonist ivuxolimab in advanced cancers. Repertoires were generated with immunoSEQ multiplex PCR, while TCRdb's copy carries only in-frame clones and drops some. The sample holds over 35,000 clones, roughly 85% seen once. Sequencing used CD4+ or CD8+ T cells sorted from blood, obtained in a trial of the OX40 agonist ivuxolimab. These receptors were collected from an adult with an advanced solid tumor such as melanoma, head and neck, liver or kidney cancer.

The chain carries TRBV29-1 and TRBJ1-1; no clear D. Germline V gives CDR1 SQVTM, CDR2 ANQGSEA. Trimming removed 1 base at V and 0 bases at J, with 9 bases between. The CDR3 runs to 14 residues. The CDR3 DNA sequence: TGCAGCGTTGAAGGAACAGACCTGAACACTGAAGCTTTCTTT. Amino acid sequence: CSVEGTDLNTEAFF.

This clone has only one observation. The genes are TRBV21-1 and TRBJ2-1; TRBD2, as called in the table, went unchecked against the DNA. TRBV21-1 is an annotated pseudogene. CDR3 size: 15 residues. The CDR3 bases are TGTGCCAGCAGTCCCCACGCGGGGGGGGCCGGTGAGCAGTTCTTC. It specifies CASSPHAGGAGEQFF.

V gene TRBV6-5 combines with J gene TRBJ2-7; 7 bases align to TRBD1. V shed 7 bases and J 2 bases; nucleotides not matched to a gene: 5. Germline V lookup: CDR1 MNHEY, CDR2 SVGAGI. The CDR3 runs 13 residues. CDR3 region: CASNYRGAYEQYF. The DNA of the CDR3 is TGTGCCAGCAACTACAGGGGAGCCTACGAGCAGTACTTC.

The rearrangement joins TRBV4-3 to TRBJ2-3; 11 bases agree with TRBD2. CDR1 LGHNA and CDR2 YSLEER come from the germline V gene. Losses at the gene ends were 0 bases for V and 1 base for J; bases not matched to a gene: 3. The CDR3 spans 17 residues. This chain's CDR3 is CASSQDGTSGGTDTQYF. CDR3 sequence (DNA): TGCGCCAGCAGCCAAGATGGGACTAGCGGTGGCACAGATACGCAGTATTTT.

The CDR3, as DNA: TGCGCCAGCAGCCAAGTCACTAGCGGGAGTTACGAGCAGTACTTC. Amino acid sequence: CASSQVTSGSYEQYF. The chain employs TRBV4-1 and TRBJ2-7; TRBD2 aligns across 11 bases. The CDR3 has 15 amino acids. The trim removed 1 base at V and 4 bases at J, leaving 3 bases unmatched. Germline V gene lookup returns CDR1 MGHRA and CDR2 YSYEKL.

The chain is built from TRBV5-1 and TRBJ1-1; D is unresolved. CDR1 and CDR2 (germline): SGHRS, YFSETQ. The CDR3 sequence is 16 residues long. Trimming took 2 bases from V and 6 from J, leaving 20 bases between them. The CDR3 is CASSLLPDQGRAEAFF. Here the CDR3 DNA reads TGCGCCAGCAGCTTACTCCCAGATCAAGGGCGGGCTGAAGCTTTCTTT.

The chain carries TRBV19 and TRBJ2-6, with D uncertain. Trimming took 5 bases from V and 0 from J, leaving 11 bases between them. The CDR3 is made up of 16 amino acids. Germline V gives CDR1 LNHDA, CDR2 SQIVND (reference sequence). Here the CDR3 reads CASSLPRISGANVLTF. For the CDR3, the DNA is TGTGCCAGTAGTCTTCCCCGTATCTCTGGGGCCAACGTCCTGACTTTC.

A single count supports this clone. The genes are TRBV6-6 and TRBJ2-7; D remains unclear. V was clipped by 4 bases and J by 6 bases, with 13 bases between them. Germline CDR1 reads MNHNY; CDR2 reads SVGAGI (reference sequence). This CDR3 region has 13 residues. The CDR3 protein is CASSSSAVSEQYF. CDR3 nucleotide sequence: TGTGCCAGCAGTTCCAGCGCGGTTAGCGAGCAGTACTTC.

V is TRBV30 and J is TRBJ2-3; 7 bases are a match to TRBD2. This CDR3 has 13 amino acids. V lost 7 bases, J lost 6 bases, and 10 bases stayed unmatched. CDR1 GTSNPN and CDR2 SVGIG come from the germline V gene (reference sequence). The CDR3 DNA is TGTGCCTCCCAAGGAGGGACTATTGATACGCAGTATTTT. Its protein is CASQGGTIDTQYF.

CDR3 in amino acids: CASSLSVLATAYEQYF. The CDR3 DNA follows: TGTGCCAGCAGTTTATCCGTACTAGCGACCGCCTACGAGCAGTACTTC. This rearrangement joins TRBV6-5 to TRBJ2-7; 7 nucleotides agree with TRBD2. Per the germline V gene, CDR1 is MNHEY and CDR2 is SVGAGI. The CDR3 sequence is 16 residues long. The junction had 11 bases not matched to a gene; V was cut back by 4 bases and J by 2 bases.

The chain combines TRBV9 with TRBJ2-1; weak D call: TRBD2 (6 bases). The CDR3 length is 12 residues. V dropped 3 bases and J dropped 10 bases, with 11 bases sitting between them. Germline CDR1 reads SGDLS; CDR2 reads YYNGEE. For the CDR3, the DNA is TGTGCCAGCAGCGATTCGGGGGACGAGCAGTTCTTC. Protein: CASSDSGDEQFF.

The CDR3 coding sequence is TGTGCCAGCAGCTTAGGCTGGGGCCCGTCCTACGAGCAGTACTTC. It translates to CASSLGWGPSYEQYF. The chain joins TRBV7-9 to TRBJ2-7; D may be TRBD1 (5 bases). Between the trimmed V and J ends, which lost 1 base and 1 base, there was a span of 11 bases. This CDR3 comprises 15 residues. Per germline, CDR1 SEHNR and CDR2 FQNEAQ (reference sequence).

The rearrangement joins TRBV19 to TRBJ1-1; D perhaps matches TRBD1 (5 bases). CDR3 size: 13 residues. Trimming took off 7 bases at V and 5 bases at J, with 14 bases between the two ends. Per the germline V gene, CDR1 is LNHDA and CDR2 is SQIVND (reference sequence). As DNA, the CDR3 is TGTGCCAGTACTCTGGGCAGGGTAACTGAAGCTTTCTTT. Protein product: CASTLGRVTEAFF.

This clone was seen only once. The chain has TRBV5-6 and TRBJ1-2; D gene unclear. This CDR3 is 11 amino acids long. Deletions cut 5 bases from V and 8 bases from J, with 10 bases between. Germline CDR1 SGHDT, CDR2 YYEEEE. This CDR3 is CASSLGGGYTF. The DNA for the CDR3 is TGTGCCAGCAGTTTAGGTGGGGGCTACACCTTC.

This chain connects TRBV30 to TRBJ1-1; TRBD1 matches at 10 bases. Germline V gene data show CDR1 as GTSNPN and CDR2 as SVGIG (reference sequence). The CDR3 covers 14 residues. V trimming: 1 base; J trimming: 3 bases; junction bases outside the gene matches: 2. CDR3 amino acids: CAWSGDRGHTEAFF. CDR3 coding DNA: TGTGCCTGGAGTGGCGACAGGGGGCACACTGAAGCTTTCTTT.

The gene calls are TRBV4-3 and TRBJ1-4; 8 bases fit TRBD1. Germline V gene lookup returns CDR1 LGHNA and CDR2 YSLEER. Losses at the gene ends were 1 base for V and 8 bases for J; bases not matched to a gene: 6. The CDR3 has 15 residues. CDR3 sequence (DNA): TGCGCCAGCAGCCAAGGGACAGGGAAGCGAGAAAAACTGTTTTTT. Translated, it gives CASSQGTGKREKLFF.

This chain joins TRBV19 and TRBJ1-4; weak D call: TRBD1 (5 bases). CDR3 length: 13 residues. With 7 bases removed from V and 3 bases from J, the gap between germline ends came to 9 bases. Germline loops: CDR1 LNHDA, CDR2 SQIVND (reference sequence). CDR3 sequence: CASNDSPNEKLFF. The DNA of the CDR3 is TGTGCCAGTAATGACAGCCCTAATGAAAAACTGTTTTTT.

The chain combines TRBV13 with TRBJ2-2; D ambiguous. Per germline, CDR1 PRHDT and CDR2 FYEKMQ (reference sequence). With 1 base removed from V and 1 base from J, the gap between germline ends came to 7 bases. This CDR3 has 15 residues. CDR3 DNA sequence: TGTGCCAGCAGCTTAGATTTGGGGAACACCGGGGAGCTGTTTTTT. This codes for CASSLDLGNTGELFF.

The rearrangement uses TRBV6-5 and TRBJ2-2; 8 positions agree with TRBD1. Germline values: CDR1 MNHEY, CDR2 SVGAGI. J gave up 5 bases and V 6 bases, and 8 bases lay outside the gene matches. CDR3 length: 15 residues. The CDR3 nucleotides read TGTGCCAGCAGCCGGACAGGGATACTGACCGGGGAGCTGTTTTTT. This codes for CASSRTGILTGELFF.

J is TRBJ2-1 and V is TRBV5-1; the D gene is possibly TRBD2 (5 bases). The CDR3 length is 15 residues. Per germline, CDR1 SGHRS and CDR2 YFSETQ. Trimming took 4 bases from V and 5 from J, leaving 16 bases between them. The CDR3 is CASSPVWETDNEQFF. CDR3 nucleotide sequence: TGCGCCAGCAGCCCCGTGTGGGAGACTGACAATGAGCAGTTCTTC.

The gene calls are TRBV19 and TRBJ2-7; D is possibly TRBD1 (7 bases). CDR1 LNHDA and CDR2 SQIVND come from the germline V gene (reference sequence). The V end was cut by 5 bases, the J end by 6 bases, with 20 bases between. The CDR3 is 15 amino acids. This chain's CDR3 is CASSPPTGPRGEQYF. CDR3 coding DNA: TGTGCCAGTAGTCCTCCGACAGGGCCGCGGGGCGAGCAGTACTTC.

V gene TRBV4-3 combines with J gene TRBJ1-1; D gene unclear. The V end was cut by 5 bases, the J end by 0 bases, with 13 bases between. The CDR3 is 15 amino acids. CDR1 and CDR2 (germline): LGHNA, YSLEER. Here the CDR3 reads CASSSPGSMNTEAFF. Here the CDR3 DNA reads TGCGCCAGCAGCTCCCCGGGGAGCATGAACACTGAAGCTTTCTTT.

This clone is a singleton in its sample. The V and J genes are TRBV30 and TRBJ2-7, with D perhaps TRBD2 (6 bases). This CDR3 is 14 amino acids long. Trimming took 8 bases from V and 0 from J, leaving 17 bases between them. Looked up from germline, CDR1 is GTSNPN and CDR2 is SVGIG (reference sequence). CDR3 residues: CAGDPMGGSYEQYF. CDR3 sequence (DNA): TGTGCCGGAGACCCGATGGGGGGCTCCTACGAGCAGTACTTC.

This clone was counted between two and nine times. The chain carries TRBV6-4 and TRBJ1-5; possibly TRBD1 for D (5 bases). The V gene lost 6 bases and the J gene lost 6 bases, with 9 bases spanning the gap. The CDR3 length is 12 residues. Germline CDR1 and CDR2: MRHNA and SNTAGT. CDR3 sequence: CASSRGGQPQHF. In nucleotides, the CDR3 is TGTGCCAGCAGCCGTGGGGGTCAGCCCCAGCATTTT.

The genes are TRBV9 and TRBJ2-7; possibly TRBD2 for D (5 bases). The length of the CDR3 is 16 residues. Germline V gene data show CDR1 as SGDLS and CDR2 as YYNGEE. The V end was cut by 0 bases, the J end by 5 bases, with 18 bases between. CDR3 nucleotides: TGTGCCAGCAGCGTAGAGGGAGCCACCTCGCCCCACGAGCAGTACTTC. Translating it yields CASSVEGATSPHEQYF.

V usage is TRBV6-5 and J usage is TRBJ1-1; D unclear. Trimming took off 3 bases at V and 1 base at J, with 12 bases between the two ends. Per germline, CDR1 MNHEY and CDR2 SVGAGI. The length of the CDR3 is 15 residues. CDR3 DNA sequence: TGTGCCAGCAGTTATAGCCGGGTAAGGAACACTGAAGCTTTCTTT. Protein product: CASSYSRVRNTEAFF.

The genes are TRBV2 and TRBJ1-1, with unresolved D. The V end lost 9 bases, the J end lost 1 base, and 9 bases lay between the germline ends. Germline CDR1 SNHLY, CDR2 FYNNEI. The CDR3 loop spans 12 amino acids. DNA of the CDR3: TGTGCCAGTGGACTTTGGAACACTGAAGCTTTCTTT. This translates into CASGLWNTEAFF.

The V and J genes are TRBV27 and TRBJ1-3, with D maybe TRBD1 (5 bases). Germline CDR1 reads MNHEY; CDR2 reads SMNVEV (reference sequence). The CDR3 has 18 residues. V gave up 0 bases and J gave up 0 bases, with 15 bases separating them. This chain's CDR3 is CASSLSDRGRSSGNTIYF. CDR3 nucleotides: TGTGCCAGCAGTTTATCGGACCGGGGACGTAGCTCTGGAAACACCATATATTTT.

The chain combines TRBV4-3 with TRBJ1-4; no clear D. The V gene lost 0 bases and the J gene lost 0 bases, with 5 bases spanning the gap. This CDR3 region has 15 residues. In germline, CDR1 is LGHNA, CDR2 YSLEER. The CDR3 sequence is CASSQDPATNEKLFF. The CDR3, as DNA: TGCGCCAGCAGCCAAGACCCTGCAACTAATGAAAAACTGTTTTTT.

The J gene is TRBJ1-5, the V gene TRBV4-3, with TRBD1 as a possible D gene (5 bases). Germline lookup yields CDR1 LGHNA and CDR2 YSLEER. Trimming cost V 0 bases and J 9 bases, with 18 bases left between them. The CDR3 extends over 16 amino acids. CDR3: CASSQDRRLRGGPQHF. The CDR3 coding sequence is TGCGCCAGCAGCCAAGATCGCAGGCTGAGGGGAGGGCCCCAGCATTTT.